This note documents a single T cell receptor (beta chain) sequence. This sample is drawn from a study of OX40 agonist ivuxolimab in advanced cancers. Data came from immunoSEQ multiplex PCR; TCRdb stores just in-frame clones and leaves some out. This sample yields about 71,000 clones, of which approximately 91% are seen a single time; about 15% belongs to the top ten. J was trimmed by 5 bases and V by 7 bases; bases with no gene match: 8. The CDR3 sequence is 14 residues long. CDR1 is SGDLS, CDR2 YYNGEE, per germline. Sequenced material: CD4+ or CD8+ T cells sorted from blood, taken in a trial of the OX40 agonist ivuxolimab. V and J are TRBV9 and TRBJ2-5, with 10 bases aligning to TRBD1. This TCR came from an adult with an advanced solid tumor such as melanoma, head and neck, liver or kidney cancer. The CDR3 is CASSGTGAGETQYF. In DNA, the CDR3 is TGTGCCAGCTCGGGGACAGGGGCCGGTGAGACCCAGTACTTC.